This T cell receptor beta chain stems from a study of molecular identifiers for immune sequencing clone quantification. Study results and caveats: Highly expanded clones may be undercounted when identical TCR molecules share barcodes.

This CDR3 is built from 17 residues. Trimming removed 1 base from V and 0 bases from J; junction bases left unmatched: 4. In germline, CDR1 is SEHNR, CDR2 FQNEAQ (reference sequence). Construction of naive CD8 libraries employed roughly 18,000 to 1,100,000 sorted cells together with 10%, 30% or 50% RNA. TCRdb re-derived calls from the PCR reads in MiXCR, one entry per CDR3 protein. The sample has some 320,000 distinct CDR3 sequences, 20% to 25% seen once. This clonotype has more than one count but fewer than ten. Its specificity is not known. The gene calls are TRBV7-9 and TRBJ2-1; 9 nucleotides line up with TRBD2. This receptor was obtained from a human donor in good health. Some libraries in this study had Jurkat cell RNA spiked in. The sample consisted of naive CD8+ T cells from blood, with Jurkat cell RNA spiked in. Specified subset: FACS-sorted CD8+CD4-CCR7+CD45RA+ naive T cells. This chain's CDR3 is CASSLGLAASSYNEQFF. The CDR3 DNA reads TGTGCCAGCAGCTTAGGACTAGCGGCTAGCTCCTACAATGAGCAGTTCTTC. The full variable domain, with the rest looked up from reference TRBV7-9 and TRBJ2-1, is DTGVSQNPRHKITKRGQNVTFRCDPISEHNRLYWYRQTLGQGPEFLTYFQNEAQLEKSRLLSDRFSAERPKGSFSTLEIQRTEQGDSAMYLCASSLGLAASSYNEQFFGPGTRLTVL.